This record looks at one TCR beta chain sequence and its context. This receptor's antigen is unknown. Base qualities are not recorded, but no much larger clone differs from it by a single base. The CDR3 regions of human TCRbeta chains were subjected to immunosequencing. The authors' pipeline ran thus. TCRs in the repertoires were compared against a reference library of SARS-CoV-2-specific TCRs that had been generated with the MIRA antigen-specificity platform. Breadth was defined as the fraction of unique TCRs that were SARS-CoV-2-associated, and depth was defined as the fraction of total T cells that were SARS-CoV-2-associated. Using the MIRA data, each spike-specific TCR was assigned both to the spike region to which the TCR was reactive and to a CD4 or CD8 class. Log10-transformed breadth and depth values were compared by one-way ANOVA with Sidak's multiple comparisons tests. Here the immuneACCESS table is served through TCRdb, limited to in-frame sequences with V and J called. Missing clones are a known gap in these copies; in checked studies unresolved V genes cover under half, and the rest lacks a known reason. The D gene and trimming were derived from the DNA, and the V and J assignments and clone size from that table. For this sample the table gives 140,000 to 150,000 clones, of which approximately 88% were detected only once. Together, the top ten hold more than 12% of the sample.

The entry originates in a study of T cell responses to AZD1222 COVID-19 vaccine (dated by TCRdb to the early 2020s). In terms of the full investigation: AZD1222 recipients with second doses at about 4 weeks or about 12 weeks were pooled, because spike-specific TCR depth and breadth did not differ between schedules. TCR sequencing was performed for fewer than 250 trial participants, of whom about 210 were given two doses of AZD1222 and around 25 were given two doses of MenACWY control vaccine. Trial participants were enrolled by age into subgroups of 18-55, 56-69 and 70-plus years, and about 150, 27 and 61 TCR-sequenced participants, respectively, were included in these subgroups. The study at large found these results: The 56-69-year group was small, and its depth increase did not reach significance, likely because of low power. Spike-specific TCR breadth and depth rose significantly after two AZD1222 doses compared with day 0 and with MenACWY recipients. Conclusions about previously exposed vaccinees were limited because only six AZD1222 recipients were SARS-CoV-2 seropositive at baseline. Because no day 14 peak-response samples were available, the repertoires could be characterized only after the peak T cell response. Participants were mostly white British and included more females than males, and it was suggested by the authors that clonal diversity may have been underestimated. Vaccine-associated CD4 TCRs spanned the whole spike protein, with dominant responses in regions 160-218 and 743-854. Nearly half of unique spike-specific TCRs reportedly recognized epitopes outside regions mutated in the B.1.351 and B.1.1.7 variants.

The germline V gene gives CDR1 as SGHTA and CDR2 as FQGNSA. Taken from cysteine to phenylalanine, the CDR3 has 15 residues. Left in the record is the CDR3 DNA by itself, 45 bases read in frame from the first base. The junction carries 13 bases between V and J, which are trimmed by 5 bases and 1 base respectively. Explained via the paper, the time point label denotes: baseline before first vaccination. The vaccinee samples were drawn from two UK trials, COV001 and COV002, one of which was a single-blind randomized controlled phase 2/3 trial testing AZD1222 (ChAdOx1 nCoV-19) in healthy adults. Trial participant PBMC samples were collected at day 0 and day 28 after the second dose for TCRbeta chain sequencing.

The sequence was collected from an adult in good health. The chain uses TRBV7-2 and TRBJ2-3, with a tentative D gene TRBD2 over 6 matching bases. The input for sequencing was peripheral blood, taken on day 0 of AZD1222 vaccination. The sequenced DNA is TGTGCCAGCAGCCGCAGTAGCGGTGGCACAGATACGCAGTATTTT. It translates to CASSRSSGGTDTQYF. Reference TRBV7-2 and TRBJ2-3 proteins supply the regions before and after the CDR3; the full variable domain is: GAGVSQSPSNKVTEKGKDVELRCDPISGHTALYWYRQSLGQGLEFLIYFQGNSAPDKSGLPSDRFSAERTGGSVSTLTIQRTQQEDSAVYLCASSRSSGGTDTQYFGPGTRLTVL.